The clone carrying this T cell receptor beta chain was counted ten times or more. As yet, its antigen is unknown. TCRdb called the RACE reads again in MiXCR, with one record for every CDR3 protein. The repertoire consists of more than 300,000 distinct CDR3 sequences, with 4.5% to 5.5% occurring once and the leading ten covering around 8.8%. The data belong to a study of human T cells and chemical hapten exposure. Study background: The upper back received 0.01% DPC by patch testing, with results read at 6 days. Patients were mainly female, each with alopecia areata, totalis or universalis.

Stated time point: pre-sensitization, week 0. Treatment reported: therapeutic diphenylcyclopropenone sensitization with weekly scalp DPC. Findings and limits, study-wide: With patch test score, the counts of PT1 expanded TCRs showed a positive correlation. Versus controls, expanded TCRs had significantly more large CDR3 similarity clusters.

This sample comprised whole blood, obtained in connection with sensitization to the hapten diphenylcyclopropenone (DPC). The clonotype was recovered from a woman aged 18-29 years with alopecia areata. Some clones in this sample may be carry-over from other donors' samples.

DNA for the CDR3: TGTGCCAGCAGCCCAGACGCGGCCGCCTACGAGCAGTACTTC. Residues: CASSPDAAAYEQYF. The chain uses TRBV7-2 and TRBJ2-7; D remains ambiguous. The CDR3 is 14 residues long. Per the germline V gene, CDR1 is SGHTA and CDR2 is FQGNSA. V gave up 5 bases and J gave up 2 bases, with 13 bases separating them. The full variable domain, rest sourced from reference TRBV7-2 and TRBJ2-7, is GAGVSQSPSNKVTEKGKDVELRCDPISGHTALYWYRQSLGQGLEFLIYFQGNSAPDKSGLPSDRFSAERTGGSVSTLTIQRTQQEDSAVYLCASSPDAAAYEQYFGPGTRLTVT.